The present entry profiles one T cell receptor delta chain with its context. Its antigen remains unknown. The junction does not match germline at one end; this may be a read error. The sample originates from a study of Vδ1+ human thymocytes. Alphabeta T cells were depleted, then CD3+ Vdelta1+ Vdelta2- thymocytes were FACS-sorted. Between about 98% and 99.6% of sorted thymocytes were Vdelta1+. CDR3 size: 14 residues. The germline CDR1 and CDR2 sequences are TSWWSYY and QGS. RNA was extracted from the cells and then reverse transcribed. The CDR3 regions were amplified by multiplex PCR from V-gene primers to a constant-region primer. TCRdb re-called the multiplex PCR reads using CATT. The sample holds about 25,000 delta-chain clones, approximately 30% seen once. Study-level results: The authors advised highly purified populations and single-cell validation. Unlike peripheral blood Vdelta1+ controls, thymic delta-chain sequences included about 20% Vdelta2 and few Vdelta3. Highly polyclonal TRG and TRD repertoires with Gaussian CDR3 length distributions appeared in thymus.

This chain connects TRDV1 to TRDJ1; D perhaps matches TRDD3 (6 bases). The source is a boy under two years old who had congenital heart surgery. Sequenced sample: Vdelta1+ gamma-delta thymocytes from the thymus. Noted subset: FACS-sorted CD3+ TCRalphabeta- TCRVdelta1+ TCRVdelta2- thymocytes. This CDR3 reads CALGGPLSWDKPIF. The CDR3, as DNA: TGTGCTCTTGGGGGTCCACTTTCCTGGGATAAACCCATCTTT.